This record concerns one TCR beta chain sequence. The entry originates in a study of blood T cell repertoires in COVID-19. In the study overall: The United States, Italy and Spain supplied acute and convalescent COVID-19 samples.

Original processing notes: Reference gene primers were amplified, and this amplification served to estimate nucleated cell counts. Libraries were prepared by immunoSEQ multiplex PCR; TCRdb keeps only in-frame clonotypes and omits some of them. D and trimming come from the DNA, and the V and J calls and clone size come from that table. This table holds fewer than 400,000 clones, 85% to 90% found once. Cohort 3 recovered donors had two negative PCRs, clearance, or symptom resolution. This CDR3 has 17 amino acids. Germline assignment: CDR1 MGHRA and CDR2 YSYEKL. V shed 1 base, J shed 0 bases, and the junction held 6 bases outside the gene matches.

Sequenced sample: PBMCs or T cells enriched from blood (not recorded which). This clonotype originated in a woman in her fifties or sixties who had recovered from COVID-19. The rearrangement uses TRBV4-1 and TRBJ2-3, with 8 bases that match TRBD2. In DNA form, the CDR3 reads TGCGCCAGCAGCCAAGTCGGGATAGCGGGGAGCACAGATACGCAGTATTTT. Translated, it gives CASSQVGIAGSTDTQYF.